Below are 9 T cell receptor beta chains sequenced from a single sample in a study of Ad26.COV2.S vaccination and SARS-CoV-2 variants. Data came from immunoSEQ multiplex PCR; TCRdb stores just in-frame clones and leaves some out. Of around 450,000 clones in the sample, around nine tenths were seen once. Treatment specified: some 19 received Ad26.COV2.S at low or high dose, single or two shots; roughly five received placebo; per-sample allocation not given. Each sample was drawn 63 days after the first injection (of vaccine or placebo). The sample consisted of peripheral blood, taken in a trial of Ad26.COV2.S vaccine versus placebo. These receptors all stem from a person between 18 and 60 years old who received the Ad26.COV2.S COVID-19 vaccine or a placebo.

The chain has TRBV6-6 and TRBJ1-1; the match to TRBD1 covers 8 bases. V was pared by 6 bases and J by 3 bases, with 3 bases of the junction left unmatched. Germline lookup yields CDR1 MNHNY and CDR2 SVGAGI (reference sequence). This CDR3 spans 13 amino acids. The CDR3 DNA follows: TGTGCCAGCAGGGACAGGGTCGACACTGAAGCTTTCTTT. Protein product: CASRDRVDTEAFF.

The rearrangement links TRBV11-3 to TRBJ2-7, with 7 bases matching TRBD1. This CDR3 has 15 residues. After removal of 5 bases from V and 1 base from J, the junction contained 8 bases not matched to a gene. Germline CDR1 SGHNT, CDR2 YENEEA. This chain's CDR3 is CASSQGDSTSYEQYF. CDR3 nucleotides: TGTGCCAGCAGCCAAGGGGACAGTACATCCTACGAGCAGTACTTC.

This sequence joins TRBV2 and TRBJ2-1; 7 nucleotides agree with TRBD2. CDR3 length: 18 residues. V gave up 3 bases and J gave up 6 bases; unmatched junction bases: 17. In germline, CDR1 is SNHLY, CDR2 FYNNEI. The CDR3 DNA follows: TGTGCCAGCAGTGATAGTATTATCTCCCAACCGGGGGGCAATGAGCAGTTCTTC. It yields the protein CASSDSIISQPGGNEQFF. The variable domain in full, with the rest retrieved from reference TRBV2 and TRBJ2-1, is EPEVTQTPSHQVTQMGQEVILRCVPISNHLYFYWYRQILGQKVEFLVSFYNNEISEKSEIFDDQFSVERPDGSNFTLKIRSTKLEDSAMYFCASSDSIISQPGGNEQFFGPGTRLTVL.

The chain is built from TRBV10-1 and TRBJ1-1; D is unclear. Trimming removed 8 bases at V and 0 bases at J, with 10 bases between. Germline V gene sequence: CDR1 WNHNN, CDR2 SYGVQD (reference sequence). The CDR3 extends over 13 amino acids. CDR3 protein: CASQRDLNTEAFF. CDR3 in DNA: TGCGCCAGCCAAAGGGATTTGAACACTGAAGCTTTCTTT.

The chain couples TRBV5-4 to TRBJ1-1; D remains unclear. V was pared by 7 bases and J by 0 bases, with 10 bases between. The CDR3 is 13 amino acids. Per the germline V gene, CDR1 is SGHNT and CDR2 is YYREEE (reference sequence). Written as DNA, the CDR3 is TGTGCCAGCCAAGACCTTTTGAACACTGAAGCTTTCTTT. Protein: CASQDLLNTEAFF.

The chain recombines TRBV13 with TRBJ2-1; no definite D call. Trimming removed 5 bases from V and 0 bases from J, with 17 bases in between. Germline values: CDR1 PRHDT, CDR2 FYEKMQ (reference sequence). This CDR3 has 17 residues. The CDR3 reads CASSGPRLTSSYNEQFF. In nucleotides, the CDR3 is TGTGCCAGCAGCGGCCCGCGTCTGACGAGCTCCTACAATGAGCAGTTCTTC.

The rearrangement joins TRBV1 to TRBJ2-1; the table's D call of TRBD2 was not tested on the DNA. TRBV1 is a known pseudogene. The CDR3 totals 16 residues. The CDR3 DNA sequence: TGCACCAGCAGCCAAGAGGGGAGAAATACCTACAATGAGCAGTTCTTC. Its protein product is CTSSQEGRNTYNEQFF.

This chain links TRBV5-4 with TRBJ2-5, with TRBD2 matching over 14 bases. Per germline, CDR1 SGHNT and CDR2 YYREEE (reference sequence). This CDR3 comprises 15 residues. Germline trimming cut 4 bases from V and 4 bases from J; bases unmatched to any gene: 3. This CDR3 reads CASSTGLAGGETQYF. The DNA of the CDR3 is TGTGCCAGCAGCACAGGACTAGCGGGAGGAGAGACCCAGTACTTC. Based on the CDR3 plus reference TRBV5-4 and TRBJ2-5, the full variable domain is ETGVTQSPTHLIKTRGQQVTLRCSSQSGHNTVSWYQQALGQGPQFIFQYYREEENGRGNFPPRFSGLQFPNYSSELNVNALELDDSALYLCASSTGLAGGETQYFGPGTRLLVL.

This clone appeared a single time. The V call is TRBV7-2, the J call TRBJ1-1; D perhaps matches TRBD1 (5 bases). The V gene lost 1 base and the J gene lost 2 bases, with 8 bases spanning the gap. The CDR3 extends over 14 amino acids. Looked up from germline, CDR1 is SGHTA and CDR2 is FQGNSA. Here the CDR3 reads CASSLVGGNTEAFF. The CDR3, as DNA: TGTGCCAGCAGCTTAGTTGGGGGAAACACTGAAGCTTTCTTT.